This T cell receptor (beta chain) was identified in a study of blood T cell repertoires in COVID-19. Study-level background: The samples span acute and convalescent COVID-19 from the United States, Italy and Spain. Nucleic acid was either cDNA or gDNA, and it came from T cells, B-cell-depleted T cells, or PBMCs.

This table comes from immunoSEQ multiplex PCR, and its TCRdb copy is limited to in-frame clones, with some not included. This sample has around 250,000 clones; 80% to 90% occur once, and the top ten carry approximately 1.9%. Participants spanned ages 18 to 89 years and resided in some 22 US areas. What the recovered Cohort 3 donors had was two negative PCRs, clearance, or symptom resolution. This CDR3 region has 11 residues. The V and J ends lost 4 bases and 4 bases respectively, with 5 bases between them. The germline V gene has CDR1 SNHLY and CDR2 FYNNEI. Points on this clone: This CDR3 is also generated by other DNA sequences in the sample.

This chain uses TRBV2 with TRBJ2-7; D not certain. This clonotype was sampled from a woman aged 45 to 65 who had recovered from COVID-19. What was sequenced was PBMCs or T cells enriched from blood (not recorded which). The CDR3 DNA sequence: TGTGCCAGCAGTGCCTTGTACGAGCAGTACTTC. Encoded protein: CASSALYEQYF.